This is a list of T cell receptor beta chains from one sample in a study of early T cells in non-severe SARS-CoV-2 infection. A single record per CDR3 protein comes from TCRdb applying MiXCR to the 5' RACE reads. The table includes about 59,000 distinct CDR3 sequences, about 13% detected once. Sequenced here: whole blood, sampled at baseline. These receptors all come from an adult who was a healthcare worker with PCR-confirmed SARS-CoV-2 infection or an uninfected control (not recorded which). Each CDR3 is given with its conserved first and last residue. The D gene is left open where the match is weak. Some rows have no size entry. The others give once, few or many, or a class for an expanded clone.

>few|TRBJ2-3|TRBV2|-
CASSGQGRTDTQYF
TGTGCCAGCTCGGGGCAGGGGAGGACAGATACGCAGTATTTT
>-|TRBJ2-5|TRBV28|TRBD2
CASSDPSGRGETQYF
TGTGCCAGCAGTGACCCTAGCGGGAGAGGGGAGACCCAGTACTTC
>many|TRBJ1-1|TRBV3-1|-
CASSQAGGGTEAFF
TGTGCCAGCAGCCAAGCGGGTGGAGGCACTGAAGCTTTCTTT
>-|TRBJ2-3|TRBV6-6|-
CASSYSGGSSTDTQYF
TGTGCCAGCAGTTACTCGGGCGGCTCTAGCACAGATACGCAGTATTTT
>-|TRBJ1-4|TRBV7-8|TRBD1
CASSTPTGEGGEKLFF
TGTGCCAGCAGCACACCGACAGGGGAAGGCGGTGAAAAACTGTTTTTT
>many|TRBJ1-1|TRBV11-2|TRBD1
CASSPTGGEGPEAFF
TGTGCCAGCAGCCCAACAGGGGGCGAGGGACCTGAAGCTTTCTTT
>-|TRBJ1-1|TRBV7-9|TRBD1
CASSSQGYPEAFF
TGTGCCAGCAGCTCACAGGGGTACCCTGAAGCTTTCTTT
>-|TRBJ1-1|TRBV6-6|-
CASSGPENTEAFF
TGTGCCAGCAGCGGGCCGGAGAACACTGAAGCTTTCTTT
>-|TRBJ2-7|TRBV27|TRBD2
CASSPGTSGGEQYF
TGTGCCAGCAGCCCCGGGACTAGCGGGGGCGAGCAGTACTTC
>few|TRBJ2-7|TRBV2|TRBD1
CASSEQGVLYEQYF
TGTGCCAGCAGTGAACAGGGGGTACTCTACGAGCAGTACTTC
>-|TRBJ2-3|TRBV9|TRBD2
CASSVTPLPSGVADTQYF
TGTGCCAGCAGCGTAACCCCCCTCCCTAGCGGGGTGGCAGATACGCAGTATTTT
>many|TRBJ1-6|TRBV20-1|-
CSARTEYNSPLHF
TGCAGTGCTAGGACGGAATATAATTCACCCCTCCACTTT
>many|TRBJ1-2|TRBV6-5|TRBD1
CASSLDRAYGYTF
TGTGCCAGCAGTTTGGACAGGGCCTATGGCTACACCTTC
>many|TRBJ2-2|TRBV12-3/TRBV12-4|-
CASSVSGTANTGELFF
TGTGCCAGCAGTGTATCCGGGACGGCGAACACCGGGGAGCTGTTTTTT
>few|TRBJ2-6|TRBV6-2/TRBV6-3|-
CASSYGGAAGANVLTF
TGTGCCAGCAGTTACGGAGGGGCTGCTGGGGCCAACGTCCTGACTTTC
>-|TRBJ2-1|TRBV7-2|TRBD1
CASSSTGGEGDEQFF
TGTGCCAGCAGCTCGACAGGGGGCGAAGGGGATGAGCAGTTCTTC
>few|TRBJ2-3|TRBV19|-
CASSPLRPSGSGDTQYF
TGTGCCAGTAGTCCTCTGAGGCCTTCCGGATCGGGAGATACGCAGTATTTT
>-|TRBJ2-7|TRBV20-1|TRBD1
CSATPYRGSTYEQYF
TGCAGTGCTACACCCTACAGGGGATCGACCTACGAGCAGTACTTC
>-|TRBJ1-2|TRBV7-9|-
CASSLLTGFDYGYTF
TGTGCCAGCAGCTTACTGACAGGCTTCGACTATGGCTACACCTTC
>many|TRBJ1-1|TRBV12-3/TRBV12-4|-
CASMMRNTEAFF
TGTGCCAGCATGATGAGGAACACTGAAGCTTTCTTT
>-|TRBJ2-5|TRBV6-5|-
CASSAYPLSETQYF
TGTGCCAGCAGTGCCTATCCACTCAGCGAGACCCAGTACTTC
>few|TRBJ1-1|TRBV27|-
CASSFLGAGTEAFF
TGTGCCAGCAGTTTCTTAGGGGCGGGCACTGAAGCTTTCTTT
>few|TRBJ2-3|TRBV5-1|-
CASSLEVLGHTQYF
TGCGCCAGCAGCTTGGAAGTTCTCGGGCATACGCAGTATTTT
>many|TRBJ2-1|TRBV7-6|TRBD1
CASSAVLGTGQGNEQFF
TGTGCCAGCAGCGCAGTACTAGGGACAGGGCAGGGGAATGAGCAGTTCTTC
>many|TRBJ2-5|TRBV5-1|-
CATPRRGVHQETQYF
TGCGCCACCCCAAGGAGGGGGGTACACCAAGAGACCCAGTACTTC